The sequence of this T cell receptor (beta chain) was determined in a study of T cell clonotyping in hematopoietic cell transplantation. Study-level findings and limits: Pathologically expanded recipient clonotypes increased progressively from day 30 to day 180 as diversity fell.

Trimming took 6 bases from V and 3 from J, leaving 8 bases between them. The CDR3 spans 12 residues. The V gene's germline CDR1 is LNHDA and CDR2 SQIVND (reference sequence). Libraries were prepared by immunoSEQ multiplex PCR; TCRdb keeps only in-frame clonotypes and omits some of them. The data contain 15,000 to 20,000 clones, approximately 61% of them singletons. Blood collection times were about day -28 and days 30, 100, 180 posttransplant. This clone occurred a few times. Its antigen is undetermined. The material was PBMCs, obtained 30 days after allogeneic stem cell transplant. V gene TRBV19 combines with J gene TRBJ1-2; D may be TRBD1 (5 bases). This receptor was identified in a male patient aged 45-60 years who had an allogeneic stem cell transplant from an unrelated donor, so T cells may come from the graft donor. Some clones in this sample may be carry-over from other donors' samples. For the CDR3, the DNA is TGTGCCAGTAGGCGGGGGGACTATGGCTACACCTTC. Its translation is CASRRGDYGYTF.